Listed below are T cell receptor beta chains from one sample, sequenced in a study of blood T cell repertoires in COVID-19. Clones were read by immunoSEQ multiplex PCR, and TCRdb kept only the in-frame ones, dropping some. Of 150,000 or so clones in the sample, roughly nine tenths were seen once. The sequenced sample was peripheral blood. The receptors derive from a woman in her thirties or forties with acute or convalescent COVID-19. Each CDR3 is given without its conserved first and last residue. Fields, in order: CDR3 protein, J gene, V gene.

CDR3 protein: ASSLEGQGHNSPLH; J gene: TRBJ1-6; V gene: TRBV5-1
CDR3 protein: ASSYNGGSSYNEQF; J gene: TRBJ2-1; V gene: TRBV6-5
CDR3 protein: ASSQRDTQNEQF; J gene: TRBJ2-1; V gene: TRBV3-1/TRBV3-2
CDR3 protein: ASSQDKHSKITDTQY; J gene: TRBJ2-3; V gene: TRBV4-1
CDR3 protein: ATSDQTVVAGGPSNEQF; J gene: TRBJ2-1; V gene: TRBV24-1
CDR3 protein: ATSDKNREGEQY; J gene: TRBJ2-7; V gene: TRBV24-1
CDR3 protein: ASSKEGRDRYEQY; J gene: TRBJ2-7; V gene: TRBV21-1
CDR3 protein: ASSESVRIGNTEAF; J gene: TRBJ1-1; V gene: TRBV25-1
CDR3 protein: ASSLGQGIRETQY; J gene: TRBJ2-5; V gene: TRBV7-2
CDR3 protein: ASSRSRDRFRNTDTQY; J gene: TRBJ2-3; V gene: TRBV23-1
CDR3 protein: ASSLGDTDTQY; J gene: TRBJ2-3; V gene: TRBV19
CDR3 protein: ASSRDRARYGYT; J gene: TRBJ1-2; V gene: TRBV6-5
CDR3 protein: ASSGQGLENQPQH; J gene: TRBJ1-5; V gene: TRBV2
CDR3 protein: ASSFSGTGYQPQH; J gene: TRBJ1-5; V gene: TRBV5-5
CDR3 protein: ASSGEPSYNEQF; J gene: TRBJ2-1; V gene: TRBV19
CDR3 protein: AWRRLGTSGRSSHEQY; J gene: TRBJ2-7; V gene: TRBV30
CDR3 protein: ASSPITGGVSDTQY; J gene: TRBJ2-3; V gene: TRBV4-1
CDR3 protein: ASSQPGTGGGLKDQPQH; J gene: TRBJ1-5; V gene: TRBV4-1
CDR3 protein: ASSEVIAGQGELF; J gene: TRBJ2-2; V gene: TRBV6-1
CDR3 protein: SATGVAGNTIY; J gene: TRBJ1-3; V gene: TRBV29-1
CDR3 protein: ASSPRTAPDGELF; J gene: TRBJ2-2; V gene: TRBV6-5
CDR3 protein: ASSMYTLHTDTQY; J gene: TRBJ2-3; V gene: TRBV6-2/TRBV6-3
CDR3 protein: ASSQRTSSYNEQF; J gene: TRBJ2-1; V gene: TRBV7-3
CDR3 protein: ASSGTSASSTQY; J gene: TRBJ2-3; V gene: TRBV6-2/TRBV6-3
CDR3 protein: ASRKTGGVNGYT; J gene: TRBJ1-2; V gene: TRBV6-5
CDR3 protein: ASSLVALADYEQY; J gene: TRBJ2-7; V gene: TRBV19
CDR3 protein: ASSQERGAGEQF; J gene: TRBJ2-1; V gene: TRBV4-2
CDR3 protein: ASSQQTVNEQF; J gene: TRBJ2-1; V gene: TRBV5-1
CDR3 protein: ASSSPGTGEETQY; J gene: TRBJ2-5; V gene: TRBV28
CDR3 protein: ASSAGLAGDTQY; J gene: TRBJ2-3; V gene: TRBV11-3
CDR3 protein: ASRGNGLPTDTQY; J gene: TRBJ2-3; V gene: TRBV2
CDR3 protein: ASSRGTSGGAPETQY; J gene: TRBJ2-5; V gene: TRBV3-1/TRBV3-2
CDR3 protein: ASSAPGHPRELF; J gene: TRBJ1-4; V gene: TRBV10-2
CDR3 protein: ASSPLEGKYSPLH; J gene: TRBJ1-6; V gene: TRBV3-1/TRBV3-2
CDR3 protein: ASSVSGKPDTQY; J gene: TRBJ2-3; V gene: TRBV9
CDR3 protein: AWDPDRFGGEKLF; J gene: TRBJ1-4; V gene: TRBV30